The sequence of this TCR delta chain was determined in a study of γδ T cells in repeated Plasmodium falciparum infection. The CDR3 is made up of 15 amino acids. The germline gives CDR1 GEAIGNYY, CDR2 EKD. Vgamma9/Vdelta2+ and Vdelta2-negative gammadelta T cells were flow-sorted from PBMC for bulk sequencing. As to this clone: A far more abundant clone sits one base away, making this likely a read error. In the same sample, other DNA sequences code for this CDR3.

TCRdb re-called the multiplex PCR reads with CATT. This table holds 93,000 or so delta-chain clones, 0.98% found once. This TCR was sampled from a pool of human donors (malaria-infected and uninfected, not separated). The V gene is TRDV2; the J gene was not called; the table's D call, TRDD3, was not checked against the DNA. The sequencing sample was made of gamma-delta T cells from blood. The CDR3 bases are TGTGCCTGTGACACCGTGCTGGGGAAGGGCGATAAGCTCATCTTT. Translating it yields CACDTVLGKGDKLIF.